This T cell receptor (beta chain) derives from a study of blood T cell repertoires in COVID-19. Study-level background: T cells, B-cell-depleted T cells, or PBMCs provided the cDNA or gDNA that served as material.

In the source study's methods: Reference gene primers were amplified, and this amplification served to estimate nucleated cell counts. Some clones are missing from TCRdb's copy, which holds only in-frame ones; the method was immunoSEQ multiplex PCR. V and J calls and clone size are copied from that table; D and trimming were computed from the DNA. This sample has 300,000 to 400,000 clones, with more than 75% found just once. With V trimmed by 3 bases and J by 7 bases, 3 bases remained unmatched. Germline-derived CDR1 and CDR2 are LNHNV and YYDKDF (reference sequence). This CDR3 region has 14 residues. Ages ranged from roughly 18 to 100 years, with residence in under 25 US areas. Donors were grouped by their self-reported clinical history.

The clonotype was recovered from a woman in her twenties or thirties with acute COVID-19. The specimen was PBMCs or T cells enriched from blood (not recorded which). V is TRBV15 and J is TRBJ1-6; 7 bases line up with TRBD1. The CDR3 loop is CATSRTGTNSPLHF. In nucleotides, the CDR3 is TGTGCCACCAGCAGGACAGGGACCAATTCACCCCTCCACTTT.